One sample yielded the 12 T cell receptor beta chains listed below, sequenced in a study of STAT5B mutations in CD4+ large granular lymphocyte leukemia. The table came from immunoSEQ multiplex PCR; TCRdb's copy has only in-frame clones and leaves some out. The sample yields roughly 4,300 clones, about four fifths seen once. The material sequenced was PBMCs. The receptors shown here come from a man aged 65 to 85 with CD4+ T-cell large granular lymphocyte leukemia.

A single count supports this clone. The chain's CDR3 is CASSVTSYNEQFF. The CDR3 DNA sequence: TGTGCCAGCAGCGTAACAAGCTACAATGAGCAGTTCTTC. The gene calls are TRBV9 and TRBJ2-1; D unclear. With 1 base removed from V and 3 bases from J, the gap between germline ends came to 5 bases. Germline CDR1 reads SGDLS; CDR2 reads YYNGEE. CDR3 length: 13 amino acids.

The chain has TRBV6-1 and TRBJ1-6; D perhaps matches TRBD1 (5 bases). This CDR3 is built from 18 residues. Germline CDR1 MNHNS, CDR2 SASEGT. Trimming removed 0 bases from V and 6 bases from J, with 18 bases in between. CDR3 nucleotides: TGTGCCAGCAGTGAAGCGCTTCCAGGGATAAAGATTAATTCACCCCTCCACTTT. It encodes CASSEALPGIKINSPLHF.

The chain uses TRBV19 and TRBJ2-7; 8 nucleotides match TRBD1. Unmatched junction bases numbered 7, after V lost 10 bases and J lost 5 bases. This CDR3 spans 12 amino acids. Germline V CDR1 and CDR2: LNHDA, SQIVND (reference sequence). The CDR3 sequence: CATGQGSHEQYF. For the CDR3, the DNA is TGTGCCACCGGACAGGGCTCGCACGAGCAGTACTTC.

This chain connects TRBV4-1 to TRBJ2-2, with a possible D match to TRBD2 (5 bases). Germline V lookup: CDR1 MGHRA, CDR2 YSYEKL. Trimming shortened V by 3 bases and J by 3 bases, and 23 bases separated the two germline ends. The CDR3 totals 19 residues. The CDR3 reads CASSQLDSGSAKDTGELFF. CDR3 sequence (DNA): TGCGCCAGCAGCCAGCTCGACTCGGGGTCCGCCAAGGACACCGGGGAGCTGTTTTTT.

This rearrangement joins TRBV7-2 to TRBJ2-1, with TRBD2 matching over 12 bases. The junction had 5 bases not matched to a gene; V was cut back by 1 base and J by 4 bases. CDR1 is SGHTA, CDR2 FQGNSA, per germline. The CDR3 runs to 17 residues. CDR3 DNA: TGTGCCAGCAGCTTAGGGGGACTAGCGGGTTCTTACAATGAGCAGTTCTTC. Translating it yields CASSLGGLAGSYNEQFF.

This chain joins TRBV6-6 and TRBJ1-1; weak D call: TRBD1 (5 bases). V was shortened by 0 bases and J by 7 bases, with 15 bases between the two germline ends. The CDR3 extends over 15 amino acids. CDR1 MNHNY and CDR2 SVGAGI come from the germline V gene (reference sequence). The chain's CDR3 is CASSYSPGTDLEAFF. The CDR3 nucleotides read TGTGCCAGCAGTTACTCGCCCGGGACGGACCTTGAAGCTTTCTTT.

This sequence joins TRBV6-6 and TRBJ2-3; D is undetermined. The V gene lost 2 bases and the J gene lost 6 bases, with 3 bases spanning the gap. Germline V gives CDR1 MNHNY, CDR2 SVGAGI (reference sequence). The CDR3 consists of 11 residues. Here the CDR3 reads CASSYGDTQYF. The CDR3 region has the DNA TGTGCCAGCAGTTACGGTGATACGCAGTATTTT.

This sequence joins TRBV9 and TRBJ2-3; 11 bases map to TRBD2. Germline CDR1 is SGDLS and CDR2 is YYNGEE. The trim removed 3 bases at V and 2 bases at J, leaving 2 bases unmatched. CDR3 length equals 15 residues. The CDR3 nucleotides are TGTGCCAGCAGCGGTAGCGGGGGGGACACAGATACGCAGTATTTT. It is translated as CASSGSGGDTDTQYF.

V and J are TRBV7-9 and TRBJ2-5; 10 nucleotides agree with TRBD1. The CDR3 runs to 14 residues. Germline CDR1 reads SEHNR; CDR2 reads FQNEAQ (reference sequence). Losses at the gene ends were 5 bases for V and 5 bases for J; bases not matched to a gene: 5. The DNA for the CDR3 is TGTGCCAGCAGCCATCTGGGACAGGGGGAGACCCAGTACTTC. It is translated as CASSHLGQGETQYF.

The chain recombines TRBV4-3 with TRBJ2-1, with TRBD2 matching over 14 bases. The CDR3 sequence is 17 residues long. Germline loops: CDR1 LGHNA, CDR2 YSLEER. The J segment lost 6 bases and the V segment lost 4 bases, leaving 8 bases of the junction unmatched. The CDR3 loop is CASSRTGTSGSINEQFF. The CDR3 DNA reads TGCGCCAGCAGCCGGACGGGGACTAGCGGGAGTATCAATGAGCAGTTCTTC.

The CDR3 sequence: CASSLDVEETQYF. The DNA of the CDR3 is TGTGCCAGCAGCTTGGACGTAGAGGAGACCCAGTACTTC. V gene TRBV7-6 combines with J gene TRBJ2-5; D not certain. Trimming removed 3 bases from V and 5 bases from J, with 10 bases in between. CDR1 SGHVS and CDR2 FNYEAQ come from the germline V gene. The CDR3 is made up of 13 amino acids.

This clone is medium-sized by share. CDR3 coding DNA: TGTGCCAGCAGTTTATCCTCGACAGGGTATGGCGAGCAGTACTTC. Amino acids: CASSLSSTGYGEQYF. The rearrangement uses TRBV27 and TRBJ2-7; 7 nucleotides agree with TRBD1. Germline values: CDR1 MNHEY, CDR2 SMNVEV (reference sequence). The CDR3 consists of 15 residues. The V gene end was trimmed by 0 bases and the J gene end by 6 bases; junction bases not matched to a gene: 8.